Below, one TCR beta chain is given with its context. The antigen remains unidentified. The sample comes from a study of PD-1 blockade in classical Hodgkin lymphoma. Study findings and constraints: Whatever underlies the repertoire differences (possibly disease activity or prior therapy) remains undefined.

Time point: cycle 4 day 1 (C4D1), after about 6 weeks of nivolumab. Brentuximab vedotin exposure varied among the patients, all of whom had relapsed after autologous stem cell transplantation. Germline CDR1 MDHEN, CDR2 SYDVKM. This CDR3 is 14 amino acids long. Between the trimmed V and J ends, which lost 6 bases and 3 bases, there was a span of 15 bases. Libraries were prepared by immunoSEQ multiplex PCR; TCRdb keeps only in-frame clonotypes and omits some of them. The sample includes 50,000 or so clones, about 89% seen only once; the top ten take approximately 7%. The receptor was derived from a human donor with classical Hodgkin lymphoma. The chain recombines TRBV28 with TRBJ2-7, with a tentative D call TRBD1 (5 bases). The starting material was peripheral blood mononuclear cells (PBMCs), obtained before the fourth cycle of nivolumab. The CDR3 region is CASSPPGRVYEQYF. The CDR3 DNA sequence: TGTGCCAGCAGCCCACCCGGCAGGGTCTACGAGCAGTACTTC.